This entry features one TCR beta chain sequence. Its cognate antigen is unknown. Profiling relied on immunoSEQ multiplex PCR, and the TCRdb table lists in-frame clones only, not all of them. The repertoire holds 170,000 or so clones, with just under 95% as singletons. Germline-derived CDR1 and CDR2 are LGHNA and YNFKEQ. Trimming at V came to 3 bases and at J to 4 bases, leaving 3 bases not matched to a gene. This CDR3 region has 15 residues. This specimen belongs to a study of T cell responses to AZD1222 COVID-19 vaccine. Across the whole study: Recipients boosted at about 4 weeks or about 12 weeks are pooled. Overall study results and limits: Among those given AZD1222, only 5 to 7 were seropositive at baseline. Researchers took repertoire samples only after the peak T cell response had come.

The receptor comes from an adult in good health. This specimen was peripheral blood, taken on day 0 of AZD1222 vaccination. The chain couples TRBV4-2 to TRBJ2-1; 10 nucleotides match TRBD2. CDR3 residues: CASSQGLANYNEQFF. CDR3 DNA: TGTGCCAGCAGCCAGGGACTAGCGAATTACAATGAGCAGTTCTTC.